The 30 T cell receptor beta chains presented below share a single source sample, sequenced in a study of T cell responses to AZD1222 COVID-19 vaccine. Profiled with immunoSEQ multiplex PCR; TCRdb holds only in-frame clones, not every one. The sample holds about 210,000 clones, 80% to 95% seen once. This specimen was peripheral blood, taken on day 0 of AZD1222 vaccination. The receptor source for this set is an adult in good health.

This chain joins TRBV5-4 and TRBJ1-2; D is perhaps TRBD1 (5 bases). Trimming took off 3 bases at V and 4 bases at J, with 13 bases between the two ends. In germline, CDR1 is SGHNT, CDR2 YYREEE (reference sequence). The length of the CDR3 is 14 residues. This CDR3 reads CASSSTVSFYGYTF. The DNA for the CDR3 is TGTGCCAGCAGCTCGACAGTCTCGTTCTATGGCTACACCTTC.

A single count supports this clone. The chain uses TRBV10-3 and TRBJ2-2; tentatively, D is TRBD2 (6 bases). Per germline, CDR1 ENHRY and CDR2 SYGVKD. This CDR3 spans 16 amino acids. Trimming removed 9 bases at V and 1 base at J, with 18 bases between. This CDR3 reads CAMGYRRGLNTGELFF. DNA for the CDR3: TGTGCCATGGGATATCGGCGGGGACTGAACACCGGGGAGCTGTTTTTT.

The genes are TRBV27 and TRBJ2-2, with D perhaps TRBD2 (5 bases). The V end was cut by 5 bases, the J end by 0 bases, with 13 bases between. The V gene's germline CDR1 is MNHEY and CDR2 SMNVEV (reference sequence). The CDR3 has 16 amino acids. In DNA form, the CDR3 reads TGTGCCAGCAGTCCGTTGAGGGCTGCGAACACCGGGGAGCTGTTTTTT. Protein: CASSPLRAANTGELFF.

The genes are TRBV10-3 and TRBJ1-2; D gene ambiguous. The CDR3 is 11 amino acids. The germline V gene has CDR1 ENHRY and CDR2 SYGVKD. V lost 3 bases, J lost 4 bases, and 3 bases lay in between. The CDR3: CAISDSYGYTF. The CDR3 bases are TGTGCCATCAGTGACAGCTATGGCTACACCTTC.

This rearrangement joins TRBV6-6 to TRBJ2-4, with TRBD1 identical over 7 bases. The CDR3 contains 13 residues. Per germline, CDR1 MNHNY and CDR2 SVGAGI (reference sequence). V trimming: 0 bases; J trimming: 16 bases; junction bases outside the gene matches: 9. The CDR3: CASSYSTGADPYF. The CDR3 DNA reads TGTGCCAGCAGTTACTCCACAGGGGCTGATCCCTACTTC.

The V call is TRBV6-1, the J call TRBJ1-5, with no clear D. Per germline, CDR1 MNHNS and CDR2 SASEGT. This CDR3 contains 15 residues. Deletions cut 3 bases from V and 1 base from J, with 10 bases between. The CDR3: CASSERGVSNQPQHF. For the CDR3, the DNA is TGTGCCAGCAGTGAGCGGGGAGTGAGCAATCAGCCCCAGCATTTT.

Here the CDR3 reads CASSRGVTYNEQFF. The CDR3 coding sequence is TGTGCCAGCAGTCGGGGAGTGACGTACAATGAGCAGTTCTTC. This rearrangement joins TRBV6-5 to TRBJ2-1, with D perhaps TRBD2 (5 bases). From germline, CDR1 is MNHEY and CDR2 SVGAGI. Trimming took 5 bases from V and 4 from J, leaving 12 bases between them. This CDR3 is 14 amino acids long.

The chain has TRBV2 and TRBJ2-5; D possibly corresponds to TRBD2 (5 bases). The CDR3 contains 15 residues. V gave up 8 bases and J gave up 2 bases, with 18 bases separating them. Per germline, CDR1 SNHLY and CDR2 FYNNEI. In nucleotides, the CDR3 is TGTGCCAGCGGACTCTCGGAGGCACGTCAAGAGACCCAGTACTTC. This codes for CASGLSEARQETQYF.

The CDR3 region is CASSGASGYNEQFF. DNA for the CDR3: TGCGCCAGCAGCGGGGCTAGCGGATACAATGAGCAGTTCTTC. V gene TRBV5-1 combines with J gene TRBJ2-1; 7 positions match TRBD2. CDR3 length equals 14 residues. Germline V lookup: CDR1 SGHRS, CDR2 YFSETQ. Trimming at V came to 4 bases and at J to 4 bases, leaving 5 bases not matched to a gene. The full variable domain, with the rest looked up from reference TRBV5-1 and TRBJ2-1, is KAGVTQTPRYLIKTRGQQVTLSCSPISGHRSVSWYQQTPGQGLQFLFEYFSETQRNKGNFPGRFSGRQFSNSRSEMNVSTLELGDSALYLCASSGASGYNEQFFGPGTRLTVL.

V is TRBV19 and J is TRBJ2-7; D unclear. CDR1 and CDR2 (germline): LNHDA, SQIVND (reference sequence). This CDR3 is built from 13 residues. The V end was cut by 8 bases, the J end by 4 bases, with 15 bases between. CDR3 residues: CASGVGEFYEQYF. The CDR3 nucleotides read TGTGCCAGTGGGGTAGGAGAGTTTTACGAGCAGTACTTC. Complete variable domain (other parts from reference TRBV19 and TRBJ2-7): DGGITQSPKYLFRKEGQNVTLSCEQNLNHDAMYWYRQDPGQGLRLIYYSQIVNDFQKGDIAEGYSVSREKKESFPLTVTSAQKNPTAFYLCASGVGEFYEQYFGPGTRLTVT.

The chain is built from TRBV30 and TRBJ1-6; 8 nucleotides line up with TRBD1. CDR1 is GTSNPN, CDR2 SVGIG, per germline (reference sequence). The CDR3 has 15 residues. V lost 0 bases to trimming and J lost 3 bases; unmatched junction nucleotides: 1. CDR3: CAWSVGTGYNSPLHF. CDR3 coding DNA: TGTGCCTGGAGTGTAGGGACAGGCTATAATTCACCCCTCCACTTT.

V gene TRBV3-1 (or the pseudogene TRBV3-2) combines with J gene TRBJ1-1; 7 bases fit TRBD1. The CDR3 sequence is 15 residues long. The ends lost 0 bases at V and 5 bases at J; junction bases unmatched: 6. Germline assignment: CDR1 LGHDT and CDR2 YNNKEL (reference sequence). CDR3 in amino acids: CASSQEGGGWTEAFF. CDR3 bases: TGTGCCAGCAGCCAAGAGGGAGGGGGCTGGACTGAAGCTTTCTTT.

The chain couples TRBV28 to TRBJ2-7, with D perhaps matching TRBD1 or TRBD2 (6 bases each). The CDR3 spans 13 residues. Germline V lookup: CDR1 MDHEN, CDR2 SYDVKM. V lost 6 bases to trimming and J lost 5 bases, with 14 bases between them. CDR3 residues: CASRGGSVNEQYF. The DNA for the CDR3 is TGTGCCAGCAGGGGGGGCAGCGTGAACGAGCAGTACTTC.

The rearrangement links TRBV10-3 to TRBJ2-7, with a weak D call TRBD2 (5 bases). The CDR3 totals 12 residues. V lost 8 bases and J lost 0, with 8 bases in between. CDR1 and CDR2 from the germline V gene are ENHRY and SYGVKD. The CDR3 here is CAIGGNSYEQYF. CDR3 nucleotide sequence: TGTGCCATCGGAGGTAACTCCTACGAGCAGTACTTC.

V is TRBV6-1 and J is TRBJ1-2; tentatively, D is TRBD1 (6 bases). CDR1 is MNHNS, CDR2 SASEGT, per germline. This CDR3 has 14 amino acids. Trimming stripped 7 bases from V and 8 bases from J, with 20 bases between. The CDR3 reads CASTPLRGAGGYTF. The CDR3 bases are TGTGCCAGCACTCCCCTCCGGGGGGCGGGAGGCTACACCTTC.

The rearrangement uses TRBV3-1 (or the pseudogene TRBV3-2) and TRBJ2-1; a weak D match, TRBD2 (7 bases). This CDR3 has 16 residues. V was pared by 3 bases and J by 3 bases, with 15 bases between. CDR1 LGHDT and CDR2 YNNKEL come from the germline V gene (reference sequence). CDR3 loop: CASSHRGGALYNEQFF. CDR3 DNA: TGTGCCAGCAGCCACCGAGGGGGGGCCCTCTACAATGAGCAGTTCTTC.

The V gene is TRBV21-1, the J gene TRBJ1-1. TRBV21-1 is a pseudogene segment. The CDR3 contains 14 residues. DNA for the CDR3: TGTGCCAGCACCTGGGACCGAAGGAACACTGAAGCTTTCTTT. Its protein is CASTWDRRNTEAFF.

The genes are TRBV6-6 and TRBJ1-3; D possibly corresponds to TRBD1 (5 bases). Trimming stripped 5 bases from V and 4 bases from J, with 15 bases between. The CDR3 totals 15 residues. Per germline, CDR1 MNHNY and CDR2 SVGAGI (reference sequence). The CDR3 reads CASSRDGLGGNTIYF. DNA for the CDR3: TGTGCCAGCAGTAGGGACGGATTGGGAGGAAACACCATATATTTT.

V usage is TRBV28 and J usage is TRBJ1-6; TRBD1 is a possible D gene (5 bases). The CDR3 is 16 residues long. Germline values: CDR1 MDHEN, CDR2 SYDVKM. Trimming took 6 bases from V and 5 from J, leaving 17 bases between them. CDR3 loop: CASRVGTGANNSPLHF. The CDR3, as DNA: TGTGCCAGCAGGGTAGGGACCGGGGCCAATAATTCACCCCTCCACTTT. Full variable domain (outside the CDR3, taken from reference TRBV28 and TRBJ1-6): DVKVTQSSRYLVKRTGEKVFLECVQDMDHENMFWYRQDPGLGLRLIYFSYDVKMKEKGDIPEGYSVSREKKERFSLILESASTNQTSMYLCASRVGTGANNSPLHFGNGTRLTVT.

This clone was seen more than once but under ten times. The chain carries TRBV29-1 and TRBJ1-1, with TRBD1 identical over 10 bases. CDR3 length: 16 residues. Per germline, CDR1 SQVTM and CDR2 ANQGSEA. Trimming cost V 4 bases and J 1 base; bases outside gene matches: 9. The CDR3 DNA reads TGCAGCGTTGCAGGAAGACAGGGGGCCGGGAACACTGAAGCTTTCTTT. Translated, it gives CSVAGRQGAGNTEAFF. The full variable domain, with the rest looked up from reference TRBV29-1 and TRBJ1-1, is SAVISQKPSRDICQRGTSLTIQCQVDSQVTMMFWYRQQPGQSLTLIATANQGSEATYESGFVIDKFPISRPNLTFSTLTVSNMSPEDSSIYLCSVAGRQGAGNTEAFFGQGTRLTVV.

The chain recombines TRBV7-2 with TRBJ2-5; D tentatively fits TRBD1 or TRBD2 (6 bases each). The germline V gene encodes CDR1 SGHTA and CDR2 FQGNSA. This CDR3 region has 15 residues. Trimming cost V 6 bases and J 2 bases, with 16 bases left between them. For the CDR3, the DNA is TGTGCCAGCAGGCGGTCGGGGGCCCCGCAAGAGACCCAGTACTTC. Protein: CASRRSGAPQETQYF.

J is TRBJ1-4 and V is TRBV6-5, with a weak D call TRBD1 (5 bases). The CDR3 extends over 16 amino acids. The V and J ends lost 0 bases and 7 bases respectively, with 15 bases between them. Germline-derived CDR1 and CDR2 are MNHEY and SVGAGI. The CDR3 DNA reads TGTGCCAGCAGTTACTCGACCACGGCAGGGCGTGAAAAACTGTTTTTT. Its protein is CASSYSTTAGREKLFF.

This chain links TRBV3-1 (or the pseudogene TRBV3-2) with TRBJ1-2, with 8 positions matching TRBD1. Germline lookup yields CDR1 LGHDT and CDR2 YNNKEL (reference sequence). This CDR3 has 15 amino acids. With 2 bases clipped from V and 5 bases from J, the junction kept 7 bases outside the gene matches. The chain's CDR3 is CASSQPGGGWYGYTF. The CDR3 DNA is TGTGCCAGCAGCCAACCAGGGGGCGGATGGTATGGCTACACCTTC.

The chain uses TRBV5-1 and TRBJ1-1; no clear D gene. V was shortened by 4 bases and J by 11 bases, with 15 bases between the two germline ends. Germline V gives CDR1 SGHRS, CDR2 YFSETQ. This CDR3 has 12 amino acids. In DNA form, the CDR3 reads TGCGCCAGCAGCGTCCCGGACGGGTCTGCTTTCTTT. It is translated as CASSVPDGSAFF.

The CDR3 is CASSQRVQDTEAFF. The CDR3 region has the DNA TGTGCCAGCAGCCAACGGGTACAAGACACTGAAGCTTTCTTT. The genes are TRBV3-1 (or the pseudogene TRBV3-2) and TRBJ1-1; D is ambiguous. The CDR3 length is 14 residues. V lost 2 bases to trimming and J lost 3 bases, with 10 bases between them. Germline loops: CDR1 LGHDT, CDR2 YNNKEL (reference sequence).

The rearrangement links TRBV7-2 to TRBJ2-7; no clear D gene. CDR1 SGHTA and CDR2 FQGNSA come from the germline V gene. This CDR3 contains 15 residues. Trimming pared 4 bases from V and 6 bases from J, leaving 19 bases between. CDR3 nucleotide sequence: TGTGCCAGCAGCTCTGCCAACCTAATTGGGTCCGAGCAGTACTTC. It specifies CASSSANLIGSEQYF.

The chain recombines TRBV11-3 with TRBJ2-5; 7 bases match TRBD2. The CDR3 is 15 residues long. V gave up 5 bases and J gave up 5 bases; unmatched junction bases: 11. CDR1 is SGHNT and CDR2 is YENEEA in the germline V gene. The CDR3: CASSLGSGGRETQYF. CDR3 nucleotides: TGTGCCAGCAGCCTAGGCTCCGGGGGGAGGGAGACCCAGTACTTC.

CDR3 bases: TGTGCCAGCAGCCTACAGCGGAACACTGAAGCTTTCTTT. This encodes CASSLQRNTEAFF. The chain uses TRBV6-5 and TRBJ1-1; unclear D gene. This CDR3 region has 13 residues. The ends were cut back, 6 bases at V and 1 base at J, with 9 bases in the middle. The germline V gene encodes CDR1 MNHEY and CDR2 SVGAGI.

The V gene is TRBV9, the J gene TRBJ1-5, with TRBD1 as a possible D gene (5 bases). V was pared by 0 bases and J by 7 bases, with 11 bases between. The germline V gene has CDR1 SGDLS and CDR2 YYNGEE. CDR3 length equals 14 residues. The CDR3: CASSVGGTRQPQHF. Here the CDR3 DNA reads TGTGCCAGCAGCGTAGGGGGGACTCGACAGCCCCAGCATTTT.

The rearrangement uses TRBV15 and TRBJ1-5; D unclear. The V end was cut by 0 bases, the J end by 6 bases, with 9 bases between. CDR3 length: 14 amino acids. Germline V gives CDR1 LNHNV, CDR2 YYDKDF (reference sequence). The CDR3 nucleotides read TGTGCCACCAGCAGAGATCTGAAGGGTCAGCCCCAGCATTTT. This encodes CATSRDLKGQPQHF.